Below, 18 T cell receptor beta chains from the same sample are listed, as sequenced in a study of blood T cell repertoires in COVID-19. Libraries were prepared by immunoSEQ multiplex PCR; TCRdb keeps only in-frame clonotypes and omits some of them. The data contain about 190,000 clones, more than 75% of them singletons. The sequenced sample consisted of PBMCs or T cells enriched from blood (not recorded which). Receptors originate from a woman between 45 and 65 years old with acute COVID-19.

The chain links TRBV28 to TRBJ1-1; D is possibly TRBD1 (5 bases). Trimming left V 7 bases short and J 6 bases short, with 12 bases between. Germline CDR1 and CDR2: MDHEN and SYDVKM. The CDR3 has 12 amino acids. In DNA, the CDR3 is TGTGCCAGCACTCGGAGGGGCGCTGAAGCTTTCTTT. Translation gives CASTRRGAEAFF.

This clone was observed many times. The V call is TRBV19, the J call TRBJ2-1; 11 nucleotides align to TRBD2. CDR1 is LNHDA and CDR2 is SQIVND in the germline V gene (reference sequence). V shed 3 bases, J shed 2 bases, and the junction held 12 bases outside the gene matches. The CDR3 has 19 amino acids. The chain's CDR3 is CASSIHPVPSGGTYNEQFF. DNA of the CDR3: TGTGCCAGTAGTATTCACCCCGTACCTAGCGGGGGGACCTACAATGAGCAGTTCTTC.

The chain links TRBV3-1 (or the pseudogene TRBV3-2) to TRBJ2-5, with 11 bases lining up with TRBD2. Germline CDR1 LGHDT, CDR2 YNNKEL (reference sequence). Germline trimming cut 4 bases from V and 2 bases from J; bases unmatched to any gene: 6. This CDR3 has 16 residues. The CDR3 nucleotides read TGTGCCAGCAGCCTCCGACTAGCGGGGCGACAAGAGACCCAGTACTTC. Encoded protein: CASSLRLAGRQETQYF.

The rearrangement uses TRBV7-9 and TRBJ1-1; D uncertain. The CDR3 totals 14 residues. V was trimmed by 10 bases and J by 6 bases, leaving 21 bases between them. The germline gives CDR1 SEHNR, CDR2 FQNEAQ (reference sequence). CDR3 loop: CAIPVTGGGAEAFF. The DNA of the CDR3 is TGTGCCATCCCGGTGACGGGTGGAGGCGCTGAAGCTTTCTTT.

The rearrangement links TRBV9 to TRBJ1-1; possibly TRBD1 for D (5 bases). Trimming took 0 bases from V and 7 from J, leaving 13 bases between them. Germline V CDR1 and CDR2: SGDLS, YYNGEE. The CDR3 spans 14 residues. The CDR3 DNA reads TGTGCCAGCAGCGTAGTGGGGGGAGTGGGTGAAGCTTTCTTT. Translation: CASSVVGGVGEAFF.

The chain carries TRBV5-4 and TRBJ1-5; the D is unclear. This CDR3 has 12 amino acids. V was pared by 0 bases and J by 7 bases, with 5 bases between. Germline assignment: CDR1 SGHNT and CDR2 YYREEE (reference sequence). This CDR3 is CASSLAGQPQHF. The CDR3 bases are TGTGCCAGCAGCTTGGCAGGCCAGCCCCAGCATTTT.

This clone occurred once. This chain joins TRBV30 and TRBJ1-2, with TRBD1 matching 11 bases. Germline V gene sequence: CDR1 GTSNPN, CDR2 SVGIG (reference sequence). The ends lost 5 bases at V and 8 bases at J; junction bases unmatched: 4. The CDR3 loop spans 12 amino acids. In nucleotides, the CDR3 is TGTGCCTGGGGACAGGGGGCGGGAGGCTACACCTTC. It specifies CAWGQGAGGYTF.

This sequence joins TRBV11-2 and TRBJ1-6; 7 bases are shared with TRBD1. CDR1 and CDR2 from the germline V gene are SGHAT and FQNNGV. CDR3 size: 14 residues. V trimming: 5 bases; J trimming: 9 bases; junction bases outside the gene matches: 7. The CDR3 coding sequence is TGTGCCAGCAGCACAAACAGGGGCCCTTCACCCCTCCACTTT. Translation gives CASSTNRGPSPLHF.

This clone was found a few times. The chain has TRBV14 and TRBJ1-1; TRBD1 might be the D (6 bases). The CDR3 runs 14 residues. V lost 0 bases and J 11 bases, leaving 16 bases between the germline ends. From germline, CDR1 is SGHDN and CDR2 FVKESK. The CDR3 loop reads CASSQERGARGAFF. In DNA, the CDR3 is TGTGCCAGCAGCCAAGAGCGGGGGGCGCGGGGTGCTTTCTTT.

This clone has just a few counts. The chain couples TRBV11-2 to TRBJ1-2, with D maybe TRBD1 (6 bases). CDR1 and CDR2 (germline): SGHAT, FQNNGV. Trimming cost V 5 bases and J 3 bases, with 16 bases left between them. The CDR3 is 15 amino acids. The DNA for the CDR3 is TGTGCCAGCAGCCCGATACAGGGACGGGACTATGGCTACACCTTC. Translation gives CASSPIQGRDYGYTF. Full variable domain (outside the CDR3, taken from reference TRBV11-2 and TRBJ1-2): EAGVAQSPRYKIIEKRQSVAFWCNPISGHATLYWYQQILGQGPKLLIQFQNNGVVDDSQLPKDRFSAERLKGVDSTLKIQPAKLEDSAVYLCASSPIQGRDYGYTFGSGTRLTVV.

The V gene is TRBV13, the J gene TRBJ1-6, with D hard to call. The CDR3 extends over 15 amino acids. Germline V gives CDR1 PRHDT, CDR2 FYEKMQ (reference sequence). Trimming took off 0 bases at V and 7 bases at J, with 10 bases between the two ends. CDR3 in DNA: TGTGCCAGCAGCTTAGGCAGGCTATCAAATTCACCCCTCCACTTT. This encodes CASSLGRLSNSPLHF. The variable domain in full, completed from reference TRBV13 and TRBJ1-6, reads AAGVIQSPRHLIKEKRETATLKCYPIPRHDTVYWYQQGPGQDPQFLISFYEKMQSDKGSIPDRFSAQQFSDYHSELNMSSLELGDSALYFCASSLGRLSNSPLHFGNGTRLTVT.

This chain uses TRBV7-9 with TRBJ1-5, with D possibly being TRBD1 (5 bases). Germline loops: CDR1 SEHNR, CDR2 FQNEAQ (reference sequence). V shed 5 bases and J shed 0 bases, with 17 bases lying between them. This CDR3 comprises 17 residues. The CDR3 nucleotides read TGTGCCAGCAGCCCTTGGAGGGGTTCTAATAGCAATCAGCCCCAGCATTTT. Translation: CASSPWRGSNSNQPQHF. The entire variable domain, with the rest obtained from reference TRBV7-9 and TRBJ1-5, is as follows: DTGVSQNPRHKITKRGQNVTFRCDPISEHNRLYWYRQTLGQGPEFLTYFQNEAQLEKSRLLSDRFSAERPKGSFSTLEIQRTEQGDSAMYLCASSPWRGSNSNQPQHFGDGTRLSIL.

The V gene is TRBV2, the J gene TRBJ1-2; D call uncertain. The V gene lost 10 bases and the J gene lost 4 bases, with 16 bases spanning the gap. Germline V gene sequence: CDR1 SNHLY, CDR2 FYNNEI. The CDR3 covers 13 residues. The CDR3 spells CATSTAEGYGYTF. CDR3 DNA sequence: TGTGCCACCTCAACTGCAGAGGGCTATGGCTACACCTTC.

The chain joins TRBV10-3 to TRBJ2-7; 7 bases fit TRBD1. The germline V gene encodes CDR1 ENHRY and CDR2 SYGVKD. The CDR3 has 13 amino acids. V trimming: 9 bases; J trimming: 1 base; junction bases outside the gene matches: 6. The CDR3 sequence is CAIADRESYEQYV. For the CDR3, the DNA is TGTGCCATAGCTGACAGGGAGTCCTACGAGCAGTACGTC.

The rearrangement joins TRBV6-5 to TRBJ1-6, with D maybe TRBD1 (5 bases). Germline V gives CDR1 MNHEY, CDR2 SVGAGI. The CDR3 consists of 14 residues. The V end was cut by 8 bases, the J end by 7 bases, with 15 bases between. The CDR3 spells CASWRGAGNSPLHF. In DNA, the CDR3 is TGTGCCAGCTGGAGGGGCGCAGGAAATTCACCCCTCCACTTT.

This chain joins TRBV7-2 and TRBJ2-1; TRBD1 matches 8 bases. V dropped 5 bases and J dropped 6; count of bases not matched to a gene: 6. This CDR3 has 14 amino acids. The V gene's germline CDR1 is SGHTA and CDR2 FQGNSA. For the CDR3, the DNA is TGTGCCAGCAGCCTCGGACAGGGCCGCAATGAGCAGTTCTTC. Protein: CASSLGQGRNEQFF. Drawing the rest from reference TRBV7-2 and TRBJ2-1, the complete variable domain is GAGVSQSPSNKVTEKGKDVELRCDPISGHTALYWYRQSLGQGLEFLIYFQGNSAPDKSGLPSDRFSAERTGGSVSTLTIQRTQQEDSAVYLCASSLGQGRNEQFFGPGTRLTVL.

For this clone: This specimen includes other DNA sequences encoding the same CDR3. This chain connects TRBV24-1 to TRBJ2-1; 7 nucleotides agree with TRBD2. The CDR3 has 13 amino acids. V trimming: 6 bases; J trimming: 7 bases; junction bases outside the gene matches: 5. Germline V CDR1 and CDR2: KGHDR, SFDVKD. For the CDR3, the DNA is TGTGCCACCAGTCGTGGGGGGGGGAATGAGCAGTTCTTC. The encoded protein is CATSRGGGNEQFF.

The chain recombines TRBV28 with TRBJ2-1; 9 nucleotides align to TRBD2. CDR3 length equals 14 residues. CDR1 MDHEN and CDR2 SYDVKM come from the germline V gene. J lost 4 bases, V lost 6 bases, and 4 bases had no gene match. DNA for the CDR3: TGTGCCAGCAGCCGGACTAGCGAATACAATGAGCAGTTCTTC. This translates into CASSRTSEYNEQFF.